This T cell receptor (beta chain) was sequenced during a study of T cell responses to AZD1222 COVID-19 vaccine. Overall study results and limits: There were vaccine-associated CD4 TCRs across spike, dominant at 160-218 and 743-854. Close to half of spike-specific TCRs reportedly recognize unmutated variant regions. The donor cohort was predominantly white British with a female majority, and clonal diversity may have been underestimated. Seropositive AZD1222 recipients at baseline numbered only five to seven.

Germline lookup yields CDR1 KGHDR and CDR2 SFDVKD. This CDR3 region has 13 residues. V dropped 1 base and J dropped 9 bases, with 10 bases sitting between them. Details on this clone: Its target is not known.

Data came from immunoSEQ multiplex PCR; TCRdb stores just in-frame clones and leaves some out. The repertoire holds around 130,000 clones, with nearly 95% as singletons. Sample: peripheral blood, taken on day 0 of AZD1222 vaccination. The J gene is TRBJ2-3, the V gene TRBV24-1, with D tentatively TRBD1 (5 bases). The receptor was derived from an adult in good health. CDR3 region: CATSDLGQGTQYF. The CDR3 bases are TGTGCCACCAGTGATTTAGGGCAGGGAACGCAGTATTTT.